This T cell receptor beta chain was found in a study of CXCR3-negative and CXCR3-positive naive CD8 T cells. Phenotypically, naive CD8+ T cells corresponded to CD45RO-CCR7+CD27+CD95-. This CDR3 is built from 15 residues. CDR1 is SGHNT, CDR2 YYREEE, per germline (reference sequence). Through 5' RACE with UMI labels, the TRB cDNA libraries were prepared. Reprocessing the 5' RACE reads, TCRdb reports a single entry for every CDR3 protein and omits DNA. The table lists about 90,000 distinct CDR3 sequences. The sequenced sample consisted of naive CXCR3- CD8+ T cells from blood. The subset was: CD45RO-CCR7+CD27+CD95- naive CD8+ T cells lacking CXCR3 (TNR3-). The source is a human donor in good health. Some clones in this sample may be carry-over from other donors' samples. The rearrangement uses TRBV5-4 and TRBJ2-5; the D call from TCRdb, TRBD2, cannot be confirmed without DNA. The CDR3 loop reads CASSFLAGGRETQYF.